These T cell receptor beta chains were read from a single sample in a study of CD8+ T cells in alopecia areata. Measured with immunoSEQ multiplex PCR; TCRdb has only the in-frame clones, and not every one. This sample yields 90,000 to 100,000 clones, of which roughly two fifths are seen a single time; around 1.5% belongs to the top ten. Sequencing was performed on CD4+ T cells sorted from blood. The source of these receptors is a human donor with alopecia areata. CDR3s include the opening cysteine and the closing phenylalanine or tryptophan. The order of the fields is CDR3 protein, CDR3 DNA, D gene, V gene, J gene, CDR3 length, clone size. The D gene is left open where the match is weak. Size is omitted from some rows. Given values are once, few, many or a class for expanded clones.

CDR3 protein: CASSQRDRGPTEAFF
CDR3 DNA: TGCGCCAGCAGCCAAAGGGACAGGGGGCCCACTGAAGCTTTCTTT
D gene: TRBD1
V gene: TRBV4-1
J gene: TRBJ1-1
CDR3 length: 15
clone size: -

CDR3 protein: CSTGDADTQYF
CDR3 DNA: TGCAGTACGGGGGACGCAGATACGCAGTATTTT
D gene: -
V gene: TRBV20-1
J gene: TRBJ2-3
CDR3 length: 11
clone size: -

CDR3 protein: CASSESGNTEAFF
CDR3 DNA: TGTGCCAGCAGTGAATCGGGGAACACTGAAGCTTTCTTT
D gene: -
V gene: TRBV25-1
J gene: TRBJ1-1
CDR3 length: 13
clone size: -

CDR3 protein: CASSMTGPYNEQFF
CDR3 DNA: TGTGCCAGCAGTATGACGGGACCCTACAATGAGCAGTTCTTC
D gene: -
V gene: TRBV28
J gene: TRBJ2-1
CDR3 length: 14
clone size: few

CDR3 protein: CASSPKSTGNTEAFF
CDR3 DNA: TGTGCCAGCTCACCTAAGTCGACAGGGAACACTGAAGCTTTCTTT
D gene: -
V gene: TRBV18
J gene: TRBJ1-1
CDR3 length: 15
clone size: few

CDR3 protein: CASSLVLAGGPYEQYF
CDR3 DNA: TGCGCCAGCAGCTTGGTTCTAGCGGGGGGGCCGTACGAGCAGTACTTC
D gene: TRBD2
V gene: TRBV5-1
J gene: TRBJ2-7
CDR3 length: 16
clone size: few

CDR3 protein: CAWSSSTGSSEQYF
CDR3 DNA: TGTGCCTGGAGTTCCTCGACAGGGTCGAGCGAGCAGTACTTC
D gene: TRBD1
V gene: TRBV30
J gene: TRBJ2-7
CDR3 length: 14
clone size: few

CDR3 protein: CASRTGNYEQYF
CDR3 DNA: TGTGCCAGCAGGACAGGGAACTACGAGCAGTACTTC
D gene: TRBD1
V gene: TRBV7-2
J gene: TRBJ2-7
CDR3 length: 12
clone size: once

CDR3 protein: CASSQELWIVSNQPQHF
CDR3 DNA: TGCGCCAGCAGCCAAGAACTGTGGATTGTCAGCAATCAGCCCCAGCATTTT
D gene: -
V gene: TRBV4-3
J gene: TRBJ1-5
CDR3 length: 17
clone size: -

CDR3 protein: CASSLALAGVVEQYF
CDR3 DNA: TGTGCCAGCAGCTTGGCACTAGCGGGAGTAGTCGAGCAGTACTTC
D gene: TRBD2
V gene: TRBV5-4
J gene: TRBJ2-7
CDR3 length: 15
clone size: -

CDR3 protein: CASNRGLGGGADTQYF
CDR3 DNA: TGTGCCAGCAACAGGGGGCTCGGAGGGGGAGCAGATACGCAGTATTTT
D gene: TRBD1
V gene: TRBV14
J gene: TRBJ2-3
CDR3 length: 16
clone size: -

CDR3 protein: CASIRDRPYEQYF
CDR3 DNA: TGTGCCAGCATCAGGGACCGACCCTACGAGCAGTACTTC
D gene: -
V gene: TRBV28
J gene: TRBJ2-7
CDR3 length: 13
clone size: -

CDR3 protein: CSVEDMFSYEQYF
CDR3 DNA: TGCAGCGTTGAAGATATGTTCTCCTACGAGCAGTACTTC
D gene: -
V gene: TRBV29-1
J gene: TRBJ2-7
CDR3 length: 13
clone size: -

CDR3 protein: CAISDATSEVEQYF
CDR3 DNA: TGTGCCATCAGTGACGCGACTAGCGAGGTCGAGCAGTACTTC
D gene: TRBD2
V gene: TRBV10-3
J gene: TRBJ2-7
CDR3 length: 14
clone size: -

CDR3 protein: CASTGGVGYTF
CDR3 DNA: TGCGCCAGCACAGGGGGTGTCGGCTACACCTTC
D gene: TRBD1
V gene: TRBV4-1
J gene: TRBJ1-2
CDR3 length: 11
clone size: few

CDR3 protein: CAWGDKMNTEAFF
CDR3 DNA: TGTGCCTGGGGGGACAAGATGAACACTGAAGCTTTCTTT
D gene: -
V gene: TRBV30
J gene: TRBJ1-1
CDR3 length: 13
clone size: -

CDR3 protein: CSVVGGSTDTQYF
CDR3 DNA: TGCAGCGTTGTAGGGGGTAGCACAGATACGCAGTATTTT
D gene: -
V gene: TRBV29-1
J gene: TRBJ2-3
CDR3 length: 13
clone size: -

CDR3 protein: CATSRDLSGGANTQYF
CDR3 DNA: TGTGCCACCAGCAGAGATCTGAGCGGGGGGGCAAATACGCAGTATTTT
D gene: TRBD2
V gene: TRBV15
J gene: TRBJ2-3
CDR3 length: 16
clone size: few

CDR3 protein: CASSYLRGASSYNEQFF
CDR3 DNA: TGCGCCAGCAGCTACCTCCGGGGGGCCTCGTCCTACAATGAGCAGTTCTTC
D gene: -
V gene: TRBV4-3
J gene: TRBJ2-1
CDR3 length: 17
clone size: -

CDR3 protein: CASSPSGTDTQYF
CDR3 DNA: TGTGCCAGCTCACCTTCGGGCACAGATACGCAGTATTTT
D gene: -
V gene: TRBV18
J gene: TRBJ2-3
CDR3 length: 13
clone size: -

CDR3 protein: CAWSVRLENIQYF
CDR3 DNA: TGTGCCTGGAGTGTACGTCTGGAAAACATTCAGTACTTC
D gene: -
V gene: TRBV30
J gene: TRBJ2-4
CDR3 length: 13
clone size: -

CDR3 protein: CASTQTDTQYF
CDR3 DNA: TGTGCCAGCACCCAGACAGATACGCAGTATTTT
D gene: -
V gene: TRBV6-5
J gene: TRBJ2-3
CDR3 length: 11
clone size: few

CDR3 protein: CASSLGVQGGINTEAFF
CDR3 DNA: TGCGCCAGCAGCTTAGGGGTCCAGGGGGGAATCAACACTGAAGCTTTCTTT
D gene: TRBD1
V gene: TRBV5-1
J gene: TRBJ1-1
CDR3 length: 17
clone size: few

CDR3 protein: CASSFGENRSGNTIYF
CDR3 DNA: TGCGCCAGCAGCTTTGGGGAGAATCGCTCTGGAAACACCATATATTTT
D gene: -
V gene: TRBV5-1
J gene: TRBJ1-3
CDR3 length: 16
clone size: -

CDR3 protein: CASSPRRDVGYNEQFF
CDR3 DNA: TGTGCCAGCAGCCCCCGTAGGGACGTTGGCTACAATGAGCAGTTCTTC
D gene: -
V gene: TRBV7-2
J gene: TRBJ2-1
CDR3 length: 16
clone size: -

CDR3 protein: CASSVASGGNTGELFF
CDR3 DNA: TGTGCCAGCAGCGTAGCTAGCGGGGGGAACACCGGGGAGCTGTTTTTT
D gene: TRBD2
V gene: TRBV9
J gene: TRBJ2-2
CDR3 length: 16
clone size: -

CDR3 protein: CASSPRLAGSKNIQYF
CDR3 DNA: TGCGCCAGCAGCCCCCGACTAGCGGGGTCTAAAAACATTCAGTACTTC
D gene: TRBD2
V gene: TRBV4-1
J gene: TRBJ2-4
CDR3 length: 16
clone size: few

CDR3 protein: CASSSSAGVSYEQYF
CDR3 DNA: TGCGCCAGCAGCTCGTCAGCGGGAGTTAGCTACGAGCAGTACTTC
D gene: TRBD2
V gene: TRBV5-1
J gene: TRBJ2-7
CDR3 length: 15
clone size: few

CDR3 protein: CASSPDPHTLSGHHEQFF
CDR3 DNA: TGCGCCAGCAGCCCGGACCCCCATACCCTCTCAGGGCACCATGAGCAGTTCTTC
D gene: -
V gene: TRBV5-1
J gene: TRBJ2-1
CDR3 length: 18
clone size: few

CDR3 protein: CASSQDPRRRTGELFF
CDR3 DNA: TGCGCCAGCAGCCAAGATCCACGGAGGCGAACCGGGGAGCTGTTTTTT
D gene: -
V gene: TRBV4-3
J gene: TRBJ2-2
CDR3 length: 16
clone size: once

CDR3 protein: CASTPLRGAHEQYF
CDR3 DNA: TGTGCCAGCACTCCCTTACGGGGGGCTCACGAGCAGTACTTC
D gene: -
V gene: TRBV11-2
J gene: TRBJ2-7
CDR3 length: 14
clone size: -

CDR3 protein: CASGRSNTGELFF
CDR3 DNA: TGTGCCAGTGGCCGTTCGAACACCGGGGAGCTGTTTTTT
D gene: -
V gene: TRBV19
J gene: TRBJ2-2
CDR3 length: 13
clone size: -

CDR3 protein: CASKGEQGARQPQHF
CDR3 DNA: TGTGCCAGCAAAGGGGAACAGGGGGCTCGTCAGCCCCAGCATTTT
D gene: TRBD1
V gene: TRBV2
J gene: TRBJ1-5
CDR3 length: 15
clone size: few

CDR3 protein: CASSPWGSNTGELFF
CDR3 DNA: TGTGCCAGCAGCCCCTGGGGGTCGAACACCGGGGAGCTGTTTTTT
D gene: -
V gene: TRBV7-6
J gene: TRBJ2-2
CDR3 length: 15
clone size: few

CDR3 protein: CASSDFETSGINEQFF
CDR3 DNA: TGTGCCAGCAGTGACTTTGAGACTAGCGGGATCAATGAGCAGTTCTTC
D gene: TRBD2
V gene: TRBV6-1
J gene: TRBJ2-1
CDR3 length: 16
clone size: -

CDR3 protein: CASSAWGESESGYTF
CDR3 DNA: TGTGCCAGTAGTGCCTGGGGCGAATCTGAGAGTGGCTACACCTTC
D gene: -
V gene: TRBV19
J gene: TRBJ1-2
CDR3 length: 15
clone size: few

CDR3 protein: CASSPSVDSTYEQYF
CDR3 DNA: TGTGCCAGCTCACCCTCGGTCGATTCTACCTACGAGCAGTACTTC
D gene: -
V gene: TRBV18
J gene: TRBJ2-7
CDR3 length: 15
clone size: few

CDR3 protein: CASSLPSGRPGSYEQYF
CDR3 DNA: TGTGCCAGCAGTTTACCTAGCGGGAGGCCGGGCTCCTACGAGCAGTACTTC
D gene: TRBD2
V gene: TRBV28
J gene: TRBJ2-7
CDR3 length: 17
clone size: -

CDR3 protein: CASSFGLQNEQFF
CDR3 DNA: TGTGCCAGCAGCTTTGGTTTGCAAAATGAGCAGTTCTTC
D gene: -
V gene: TRBV7-3
J gene: TRBJ2-1
CDR3 length: 13
clone size: -